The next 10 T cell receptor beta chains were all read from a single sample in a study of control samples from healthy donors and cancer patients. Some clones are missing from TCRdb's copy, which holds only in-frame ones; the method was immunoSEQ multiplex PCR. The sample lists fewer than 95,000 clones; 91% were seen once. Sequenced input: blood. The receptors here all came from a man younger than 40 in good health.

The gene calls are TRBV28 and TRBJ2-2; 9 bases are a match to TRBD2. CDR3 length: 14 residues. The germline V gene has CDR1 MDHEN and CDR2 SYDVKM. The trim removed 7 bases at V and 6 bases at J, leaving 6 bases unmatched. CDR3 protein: CASIGLAWAGELFF. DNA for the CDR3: TGTGCCAGCATAGGACTAGCGTGGGCCGGGGAGCTGTTTTTT.

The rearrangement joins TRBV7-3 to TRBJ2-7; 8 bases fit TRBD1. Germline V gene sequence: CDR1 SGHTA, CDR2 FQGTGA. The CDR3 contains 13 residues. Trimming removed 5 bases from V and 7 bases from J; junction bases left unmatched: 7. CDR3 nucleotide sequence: TGTGCCAGCAGCGCAGGGGGCGCGGGGGAGCAGTACTTC. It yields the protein CASSAGGAGEQYF.

The CDR3 protein is CASSSGGQGAASPLHF. The CDR3 DNA sequence: TGTGCCAGCAGTTCGGGGGGACAGGGGGCGGCTTCACCCCTCCACTTT. The chain is built from TRBV27 and TRBJ1-6, with 12 nucleotides matching TRBD1. The length of the CDR3 is 16 residues. Germline V CDR1 and CDR2: MNHEY, SMNVEV (reference sequence). V dropped 4 bases and J dropped 9; count of bases not matched to a gene: 7.

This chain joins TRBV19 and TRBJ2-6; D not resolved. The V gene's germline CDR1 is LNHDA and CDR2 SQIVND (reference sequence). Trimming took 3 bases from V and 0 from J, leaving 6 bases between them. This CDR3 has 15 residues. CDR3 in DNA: TGTGCCAGTAGTATTGGGCGCTCTGGGGCCAACGTCCTGACTTTC. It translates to CASSIGRSGANVLTF.

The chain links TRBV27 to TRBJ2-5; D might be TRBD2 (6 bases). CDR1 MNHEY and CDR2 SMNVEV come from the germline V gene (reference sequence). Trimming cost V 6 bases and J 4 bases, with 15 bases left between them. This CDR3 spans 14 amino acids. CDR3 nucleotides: TGTGCCAGCAGCCCTCGGGGGTACGCAGAGACCCAGTACTTC. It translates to CASSPRGYAETQYF.

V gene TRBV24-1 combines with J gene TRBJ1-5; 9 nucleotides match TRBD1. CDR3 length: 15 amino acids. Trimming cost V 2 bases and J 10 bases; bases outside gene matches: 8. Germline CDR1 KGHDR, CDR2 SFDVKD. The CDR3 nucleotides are TGTGCCACCAGTGATTCAAGACAGGGGGGGGGTCCCCAGCATTTT. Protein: CATSDSRQGGGPQHF.

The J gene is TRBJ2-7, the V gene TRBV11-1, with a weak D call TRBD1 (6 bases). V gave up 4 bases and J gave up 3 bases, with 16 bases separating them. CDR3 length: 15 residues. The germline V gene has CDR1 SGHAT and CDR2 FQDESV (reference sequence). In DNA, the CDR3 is TGTGCCAGCAGCTCCCGAGGACAGATAGTCTACGAGCAGTACTTC. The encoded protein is CASSSRGQIVYEQYF.

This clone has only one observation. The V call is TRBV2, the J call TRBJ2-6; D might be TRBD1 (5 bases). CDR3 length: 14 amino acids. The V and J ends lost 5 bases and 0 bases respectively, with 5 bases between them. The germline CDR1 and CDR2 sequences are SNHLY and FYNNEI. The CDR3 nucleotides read TGTGCCAGCAGTAGGGGCTCTGGGGCCAACGTCCTGACTTTC. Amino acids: CASSRGSGANVLTF. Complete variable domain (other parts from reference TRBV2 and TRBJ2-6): EPEVTQTPSHQVTQMGQEVILRCVPISNHLYFYWYRQILGQKVEFLVSFYNNEISEKSEIFDDQFSVERPDGSNFTLKIRSTKLEDSAMYFCASSRGSGANVLTFGAGSRLTVL.

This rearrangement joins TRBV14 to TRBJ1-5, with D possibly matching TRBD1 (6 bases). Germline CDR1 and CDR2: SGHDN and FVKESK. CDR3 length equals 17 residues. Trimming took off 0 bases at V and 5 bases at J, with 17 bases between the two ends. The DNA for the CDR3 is TGTGCCAGCAGCCAAGAAGACCTACGGACAGATCATCAGCCCCAGCATTTT. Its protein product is CASSQEDLRTDHQPQHF.

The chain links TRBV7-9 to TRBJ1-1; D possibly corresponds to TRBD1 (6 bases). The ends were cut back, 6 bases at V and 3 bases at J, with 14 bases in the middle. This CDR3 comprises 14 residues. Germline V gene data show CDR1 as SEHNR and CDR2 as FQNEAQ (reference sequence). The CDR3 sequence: CASSSQGLDTEAFF. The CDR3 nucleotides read TGTGCCAGCAGTTCCCAGGGGTTAGACACTGAAGCTTTCTTT.